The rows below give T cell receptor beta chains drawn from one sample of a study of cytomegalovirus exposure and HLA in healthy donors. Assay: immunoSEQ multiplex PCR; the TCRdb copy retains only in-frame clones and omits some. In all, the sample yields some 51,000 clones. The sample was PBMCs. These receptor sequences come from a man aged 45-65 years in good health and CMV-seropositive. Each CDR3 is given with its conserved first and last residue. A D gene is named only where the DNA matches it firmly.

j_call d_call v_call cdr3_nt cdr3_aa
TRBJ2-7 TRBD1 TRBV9 TGTGCCAGCAGCCCGGGACAGTCCACCTACGAGCAGTACTTC CASSPGQSTYEQYF
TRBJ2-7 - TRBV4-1 TGCGCCAGCAGCCAAGCAGGGGGGATTGGTGGGATCGGGGAGCAGTACTTC CASSQAGGIGGIGEQYF
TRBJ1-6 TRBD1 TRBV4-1 TGCGCCAGCAGCCAAGATGGGACAGGTATCTCACCCCTCCACTTT CASSQDGTGISPLHF
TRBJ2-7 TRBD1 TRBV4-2 TGTGCCAGCAGCCAGGACGGGACAGCGGTGGCCTACGAGCAGTACTTC CASSQDGTAVAYEQYF
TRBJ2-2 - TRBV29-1 TGCAGCGTCCAACCGCGGGGGAACACCGGGGAGCTGTTTTTT CSVQPRGNTGELFF
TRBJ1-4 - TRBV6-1 TGTGCCAGCACCCCTCAGGCGTCTAATGAAAAACTGTTTTTT CASTPQASNEKLFF
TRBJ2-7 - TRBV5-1 TGCGCCAGCAGCTTGGGACGAATAAGGGGATCCCACGAGCAGTACTTC CASSLGRIRGSHEQYF
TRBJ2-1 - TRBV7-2 TGTGCCAGCAGCTTAGGTGGGGGGGCCAATGAGCAGTTCTTC CASSLGGGANEQFF
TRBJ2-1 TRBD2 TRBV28 TGTGCCAGCAGTTCTCTAGCGGGCGTTACCTACAATGAGCAGTTCTTC CASSSLAGVTYNEQFF
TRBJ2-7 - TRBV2 TGTGCCAGCAGGGAAGACAGTAAGCAGTACTTC CASREDSKQYF
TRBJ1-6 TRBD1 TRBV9 TGTGCCAGCAGCCCCGGACAGGGGAAAAATTCACCCCTCCACTTT CASSPGQGKNSPLHF
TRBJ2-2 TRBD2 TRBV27 TGTGCCAGCAGTTTGAGCGGGGGGGCAACCGGGGAGCTGTTTTTT CASSLSGGATGELFF
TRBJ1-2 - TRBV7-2 TGTGCCAGCAGCCCACGACAGAGAAACTATGGCTACACCTTT CASSPRQRNYGYTF
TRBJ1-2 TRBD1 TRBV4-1 TGCGCCAGCAGCCAGGCCGCCAGGACAGGGGGCCATGGCTACACCTTC CASSQAARTGGHGYTF
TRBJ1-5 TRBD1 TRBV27 TGTGCCAGCAGTTTATCGGCAGGGGGCAGGCAGCCCCAGCATTTT CASSLSAGGRQPQHF
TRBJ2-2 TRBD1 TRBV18 TGTGCCAGCTCACCACCTGGACAGGGAAGCGGGACCGGGGAGCTGTTTTTT CASSPPGQGSGTGELFF
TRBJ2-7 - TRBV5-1 TGCGCCAGCAGCTTGACCAGCGCGGCATCCTACGAGCAGTACTTC CASSLTSAASYEQYF
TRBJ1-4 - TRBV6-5 TGTGCCAGCAGTTACTCGCCAGGGACAAATGAAAAACTGTTTTTT CASSYSPGTNEKLFF
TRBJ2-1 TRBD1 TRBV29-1 TGCAGCGTAGCGGGACAGGGGGTACCGAATGAGCAGTTCTTC CSVAGQGVPNEQFF
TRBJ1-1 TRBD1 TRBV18 TGTGCCAGCTCACCAGCGGGACAGGCGAGGGCAGAAGCTTTCTTT CASSPAGQARAEAFF
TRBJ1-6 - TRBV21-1 TGTGCCAGCAGCAAAGAAATGCGGGCGCGCTCGAATTCACCCCTCCACTTT CASSKEMRARSNSPLHF
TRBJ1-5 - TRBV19 TGTGCCAGTAGTACCCAGGGTGCAGTCAATCAGCCCCAGCATTTT CASSTQGAVNQPQHF
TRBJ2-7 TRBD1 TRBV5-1 TGCGCCAGCAGCAGAAGGACAGGGGGGACCTACGAGCAGTACTTC CASSRRTGGTYEQYF
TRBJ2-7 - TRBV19 TGTGCCAGTAGTATGGTAATAGATTCCACTAGCGAGCAGTACTTC CASSMVIDSTSEQYF
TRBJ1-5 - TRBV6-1 TGTGCCAGCAACGCCCGGACACAGAATCAGCCCCAGCATTTT CASNARTQNQPQHF
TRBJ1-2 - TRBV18 TGTGCCAGCTCAGCGCAGGAGGAGGGCCTTAACTATGGCTACACCTTC CASSAQEEGLNYGYTF